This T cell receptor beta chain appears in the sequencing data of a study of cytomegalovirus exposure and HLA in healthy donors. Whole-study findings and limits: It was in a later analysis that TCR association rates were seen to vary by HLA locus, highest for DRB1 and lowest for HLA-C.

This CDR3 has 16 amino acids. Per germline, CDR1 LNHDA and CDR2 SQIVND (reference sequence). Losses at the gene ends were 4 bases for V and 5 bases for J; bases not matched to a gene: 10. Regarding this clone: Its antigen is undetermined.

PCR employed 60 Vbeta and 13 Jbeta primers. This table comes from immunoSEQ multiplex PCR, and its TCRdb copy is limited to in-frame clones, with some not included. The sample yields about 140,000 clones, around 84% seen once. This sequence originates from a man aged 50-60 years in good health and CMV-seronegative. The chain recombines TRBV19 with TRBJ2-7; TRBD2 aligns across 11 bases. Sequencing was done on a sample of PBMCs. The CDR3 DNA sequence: TGTGCCAGTAGTAGGAGGGCTAGCGGGAGGACGCACGAGCAGTACTTC. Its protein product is CASSRRASGRTHEQYF.